The clone carrying this T cell receptor beta chain was counted only a few times. Its matching antigen is unknown. Germline is not matched at one junction end, which may reflect a read error. The sample belongs to a study of T-cell memory formation after mild COVID-19. Findings of the study overall: For second-wave clones that peaked at day 37, SARS-CoV-2 specificity went unverified. Clones that contracted from day 15 to 85 had balanced CD4/CD8; later expanders were CD4+ biased. Memory from before infection featured some responding clones, which suggests cross-reactive memory joined.

Germline-derived CDR1 and CDR2 are SSHAT and FNYEAQ (reference sequence). CDR3 size: 15 residues. 5'RACE with constant-segment primers built TCRalpha and TCRbeta cDNA libraries with UMIs. Each CDR3 protein gets one entry after TCRdb re-called the 5' RACE reads with MiXCR. The sample yields about 130,000 distinct CDR3 sequences, more than 15% seen once. Sequenced input: PBMCs or a T cell subset sorted from them (not recorded which). The chain is built from TRBV7-7 and TRBJ2-1; tentatively, D is TRBD2 (7 bases). This receptor was obtained from a man in his late teens or twenties who had mild COVID-19 (a few samples of this study predate the infection). Cell type and time point are not known. CDR3 residues: CASSLVGGANNEQFF. In DNA, the CDR3 is TGTGCTAGCAGCTTAGTAGGGGGGGCGAATAATGAGCAGTTCTTC.